Listed here are 16 T cell receptor beta chains from one sample, sequenced in a study of Ad26.COV2.S vaccination and SARS-CoV-2 variants. Indicated treatment: around 19 received Ad26.COV2.S at low or high dose, single or two shots; 5 received placebo; per-sample allocation not given. The study sampled participants on day 63 after the first vaccine or placebo injection. Only in-frame clones appear in the TCRdb table, and some are missing; sequencing was by immunoSEQ multiplex PCR. This sample has 300,000 to 350,000 clones, with about 87% found just once. Source: peripheral blood, taken in a trial of Ad26.COV2.S vaccine versus placebo. The receptors stem from a person aged 18 to 65 who received the Ad26.COV2.S COVID-19 vaccine or a placebo.

The CDR3 DNA sequence: TGTGCCTGGAGCGAAACAGGGGGTGGTTATGGCTACACCTTC. Translating gives CAWSETGGGYGYTF. The chain couples TRBV30 to TRBJ1-2; 8 nucleotides align to TRBD1. The CDR3 consists of 14 residues. The J segment lost 5 bases and the V segment lost 3 bases, leaving 8 bases of the junction unmatched. The V gene's germline CDR1 is GTSNPN and CDR2 SVGIG (reference sequence).

This chain connects TRBV6-6 to TRBJ1-2; D possibly corresponds to TRBD1 (5 bases). Trimming pared 6 bases from V and 6 bases from J, leaving 8 bases between. Germline V gene sequence: CDR1 MNHNY, CDR2 SVGAGI (reference sequence). The CDR3 is made up of 11 amino acids. In DNA, the CDR3 is TGTGCCAGCAGGATGACAGATGGCTACACCTTC. The encoded protein is CASRMTDGYTF.

The V and J genes are TRBV3-1 (or the pseudogene TRBV3-2) and TRBJ2-5; 8 bases align to TRBD2. The junction had 7 bases not matched to a gene; V was cut back by 1 base and J by 3 bases. Germline V CDR1 and CDR2: LGHDT, YNNKEL (reference sequence). The CDR3 length is 16 residues. CDR3 in DNA: TGTGCCAGCAGCCAAGGAGCAGCGGGAGATGAAGAGACCCAGTACTTC. Encoded protein: CASSQGAAGDEETQYF.

As concerns this clone: A much larger clone differs from this one at a single base, so this may be a read error. V is TRBV25-1 and J is TRBJ2-2, with D tentatively TRBD2 (6 bases). Germline values: CDR1 MGHDK, CDR2 SYGVNS. The CDR3 extends over 13 amino acids. V lost 2 bases and J 5 bases, leaving 6 bases between the germline ends. CDR3 nucleotides: TGTGCCAGCAGTGAAGGGGGGACCGGGGAGCTGTTTTTT. Translating gives CASSEGGTGELFF. The variable domain in full, with the rest retrieved from reference TRBV25-1 and TRBJ2-2, is EADIYQTPRYLVIGTGKKITLECSQTMGHDKMYWYQQDPGMELHLIHYSYGVNSTEKGDLSSESTVSRIRTEHFPLTLESARPSHTSQYLCASSEGGTGELFFGEGSRLTVL.

J is TRBJ1-2 and V is TRBV30; tentative D call: TRBD1 (5 bases). The V end lost 3 bases, the J end lost 0 bases, and 8 bases lay between the germline ends. The CDR3 is made up of 13 amino acids. Germline CDR1 is GTSNPN and CDR2 is SVGIG (reference sequence). The CDR3 protein is CAWSQGANYGYTF. The CDR3 DNA is TGTGCCTGGAGCCAAGGGGCTAACTATGGCTACACCTTC.

V usage is TRBV27 and J usage is TRBJ2-3; no clear D. With 0 bases removed from V and 1 base from J, the gap between germline ends came to 8 bases. This CDR3 region has 15 residues. CDR1 is MNHEY and CDR2 is SMNVEV in the germline V gene (reference sequence). CDR3 DNA sequence: TGTGCCAGCAGTTTATCGTCCCTAGGCACAGATACGCAGTATTTT. This sequence encodes CASSLSSLGTDTQYF.

This clone was observed a single time. This chain connects TRBV27 to TRBJ2-7, with no clear D. V lost 8 bases and J lost 1, with 12 bases in between. Germline V gene sequence: CDR1 MNHEY, CDR2 SMNVEV (reference sequence). There are 13 residues in the CDR3. The CDR3 sequence is CASALQISYEQYF. In DNA form, the CDR3 reads TGTGCCAGCGCCCTTCAGATTTCCTACGAGCAGTACTTC.

The chain links TRBV7-8 to TRBJ1-4; 7 nucleotides agree with TRBD1. Trimming at V came to 5 bases and at J to 4 bases, leaving 7 bases not matched to a gene. The CDR3 covers 15 residues. Germline CDR1 is SGHVS and CDR2 is FQNEAQ. CDR3 bases: TGTGCCAGCAGCCCTCAGGGGGGGTTTAATGAAAAACTGTTTTTT. It specifies CASSPQGGFNEKLFF.

The rearrangement joins TRBV5-1 to TRBJ1-5; D gene uncertain. Germline V gives CDR1 SGHRS, CDR2 YFSETQ. Trimming took off 0 bases at V and 6 bases at J, with 7 bases between the two ends. The CDR3 sequence is 13 residues long. CDR3 DNA: TGCGCCAGCAGCTTGGATTCGGGTCAGCCCCAGCATTTT. Amino acids: CASSLDSGQPQHF.

This chain uses TRBV7-2 with TRBJ2-3; TRBD2 matches at 11 bases. V dropped 5 bases and J dropped 4; count of bases not matched to a gene: 8. The CDR3 spans 16 residues. Germline lookup yields CDR1 SGHTA and CDR2 FQGNSA. For the CDR3, the DNA is TGTGCCAGCAGCCCGGGCATAGCGGGGGGGGCAGATACGCAGTATTTT. Its translation: CASSPGIAGGADTQYF.

The chain links TRBV13 to TRBJ1-5, with D uncertain. Germline values: CDR1 PRHDT, CDR2 FYEKMQ (reference sequence). CDR3 size: 16 residues. V was clipped by 5 bases and J by 6 bases, with 20 bases between them. The CDR3 DNA reads TGTGCCAGCAGCCAGACTTTCCCTTCGGTGGCTCAGCCCCAGCATTTT. Its protein is CASSQTFPSVAQPQHF.

This clone appeared once. J is TRBJ2-2 and V is TRBV2; D gene uncertain. The V end lost 11 bases, the J end lost 5 bases, and 6 bases lay between the germline ends. The CDR3 extends over 10 amino acids. The germline gives CDR1 SNHLY, CDR2 FYNNEI. This CDR3 is CACGTGELFF. The CDR3 DNA reads as TGTGCCTGCGGAACCGGGGAGCTGTTTTTT.

This clone was seen only a few times. This chain uses TRBV27 with TRBJ2-2; D not certain. The V gene lost 3 bases and the J gene lost 7 bases, with 0 bases spanning the gap. Germline CDR1 is MNHEY and CDR2 is SMNVEV (reference sequence). The CDR3 extends over 10 amino acids. The CDR3, as DNA: TGTGCCAGCAGTTTCGGGGAGCTGTTTTTT. Translated: CASSFGELFF.

J is TRBJ1-2 and V is TRBV24-1; D uncertain. This CDR3 comprises 14 residues. Trimming took off 4 bases at V and 5 bases at J, with 13 bases between the two ends. Germline assignment: CDR1 KGHDR and CDR2 SFDVKD. The CDR3 nucleotides are TGTGCCACCAGTGACCGAACGGTTCCTTATGGCTACACCTTC. This translates into CATSDRTVPYGYTF.

The chain is built from TRBV4-3 and TRBJ1-2, with TRBD1 as a possible D gene (5 bases). The V gene lost 3 bases and the J gene lost 5 bases, with 13 bases spanning the gap. This CDR3 contains 14 residues. From germline, CDR1 is LGHNA and CDR2 YSLEER. The CDR3 spells CASSHGTGEYGYTF. The CDR3 DNA reads as TGCGCCAGCAGCCACGGGACGGGGGAGTATGGCTACACCTTC.

Here the CDR3 DNA reads TGTGCCAGCTCACCTCGAGGCAGGGGCGATGAAAAACTGTTTTTT. This encodes CASSPRGRGDEKLFF. V is TRBV18 and J is TRBJ1-4, with D maybe TRBD1 (6 bases). The CDR3 has 15 residues. The germline gives CDR1 KGHSH, CDR2 LQKENI. V shed 3 bases and J shed 6 bases, with 14 bases lying between them.